This TCR beta chain is drawn from a study of glioma-infiltrating T cells. Amplification of TCR alpha and beta CDR3 regions from RNA used iRepertoire nested multiplex PCR. Each CDR3 protein is one row after TCRdb ran MiXCR on the multiplex PCR reads. The repertoire holds 95,000 to 110,000 distinct CDR3 sequences, with around 31% as singletons. The CDR3 runs to 14 residues. The germline gives CDR1 SGHTA, CDR2 FQGNSA. Overall study findings and caveats: Only very few CDR3 sequences appeared in both tissue and blood.

This clonotype was detected many times. Its antigen remains unknown. At one boundary the junction diverges from the germline segment, which might be a read error. This clonotype originated in a human donor with low-grade glioma or glioblastoma, undergoing nonglioma brain surgery, or in good health (not recorded which). Sample: glioma tissue, nonneoplastic brain tissue, or PBMCs (not recorded which). This chain joins TRBV7-2 and TRBJ2-3; TRBD2 agrees at 13 bases. Here the CDR3 DNA reads TGTGCCAGCAGCCCTACTAGCGGGGGGGCCTCTAGCCTTTTT. Protein sequence: CASSPTSGGASSLF.